This is a list of T cell receptor beta chains from one sample in a study of OX40 agonist ivuxolimab in advanced cancers. The method was immunoSEQ multiplex PCR; TCRdb's version includes in-frame clones alone and lacks a portion of them. Of some 48,000 clones listed, about 81% are singletons. Sequences were derived from CD4+ or CD8+ T cells sorted from blood, sampled in a trial of the OX40 agonist ivuxolimab. The receptors stem from an adult with an advanced solid tumor such as melanoma, head and neck, liver or kidney cancer. Each CDR3 is given with its conserved first and last residue. D genes are given only for firm matches. A row's size may be missing; if present it is once, few, many or a size class.

J gene	V gene	D gene	clone size	CDR3 DNA	CDR3 protein
TRBJ2-4	TRBV30	NA	NA	TGTGCCTGGAGTGGCTTTACCAAAAACATTCAGTACTTC	CAWSGFTKNIQYF
TRBJ1-2	TRBV9	TRBD1	medium-sized	TGTGCCAGCAGCCCACCACAGGGGAGGACTGGCTACACCTTC	CASSPPQGRTGYTF
TRBJ1-2	TRBV10-3	TRBD1	NA	TGTGCCATCGGGTATATGGGGACAGGGGACAACTATGGCTACACCTTC	CAIGYMGTGDNYGYTF
TRBJ1-4	TRBV30	TRBD1	few	TGTGCCTGGAATCGACAGGGCTCACTTGAAAAACTGTTTTTT	CAWNRQGSLEKLFF
TRBJ1-1	TRBV11-2	TRBD1	NA	TGTGCCAGCAGCTTACAGGGGGGGAACACTGAAGCTTTCTTT	CASSLQGGNTEAFF
TRBJ1-5	TRBV19	NA	few	TGTGCCAGTAGTCCACAGCTTTATAGCAATCAGCCCCAGCATTTT	CASSPQLYSNQPQHF
TRBJ1-1	TRBV11-2	NA	NA	TGTGCCAGCAGCCAGCAGGTGAACACTGAAGCTTTCTTT	CASSQQVNTEAFF
TRBJ1-1	TRBV5-6	NA	NA	TGTGCCAGCAGCTTGGGACAGTTGGCTGAAGCTTTCTTT	CASSLGQLAEAFF
TRBJ2-7	TRBV18	NA	NA	TGTGCCAGCTCACCACTTTTGGGGGACGAGCAGTACTTC	CASSPLLGDEQYF
TRBJ2-2	TRBV4-1	NA	NA	TGCGCCAGCAGCCAAGGAGAGGGGATCAAAAGAAGAAGATGGCCGCAGGGGGAGCTGTTTTTT	CASSQGEGIKRRRWPQGELFF
TRBJ2-1	TRBV5-6	TRBD2	NA	TGTGCCAGCAGCTCCGGACTAGAAAGGGAGGTTGAGCAGTTCTTC	CASSSGLEREVEQFF
TRBJ1-5	TRBV19	NA	NA	TGTGCCAGTAGTATGTGGGGGGGAAGCGGTCAGCCCCAGCATTTT	CASSMWGGSGQPQHF
TRBJ2-7	TRBV5-1	NA	NA	TGCGCCAGCAGCTTCTGGCAGGGCTCCTACGAGCAGTACTTC	CASSFWQGSYEQYF
TRBJ2-7	TRBV7-8	NA	NA	TGTGCCAGCAGCCAAAGACAGGCCTACGAGCAGTACTTC	CASSQRQAYEQYF
TRBJ2-2	TRBV11-2	NA	NA	TGTGCCAGCATCCCAGGGGGAGGGAGCACCGGGGAGCTGTTTTTT	CASIPGGGSTGELFF
TRBJ1-1	TRBV18	TRBD1	NA	TGTGCCAGCTCACCAGACAGGGGGGAAAACACTGAAGCTTTCTTT	CASSPDRGENTEAFF
TRBJ2-6	TRBV10-3	NA	NA	TGTGCCATCAGTGAAAGATCTGGGGCCAACGTCCTGACTTTC	CAISERSGANVLTF
TRBJ2-3	TRBV10-2	NA	NA	TGCGCCAGCAGTGGGACAGCGCGGCATACGCAGTATTTT	CASSGTARHTQYF
TRBJ2-3	TRBV6-5	TRBD2	NA	TGTGCCAGCCGGGGGGGCACAGATACGCAGTATTTT	CASRGGTDTQYF
TRBJ1-2	TRBV7-8	TRBD1	NA	TGTGCCAGCAGCTTAACAGGGGGCGGGTATGGCTACACCTTC	CASSLTGGGYGYTF
TRBJ2-1	TRBV30	NA	NA	TGTGCCTGCGATTTCCGGGGGCGGATGAGTGAGCAGTTCTTC	CACDFRGRMSEQFF
TRBJ1-5	TRBV19	NA	NA	TGTGCCAGTAGCGCGGACTGGGACGGCAATCAGCCCCAGCATTTT	CASSADWDGNQPQHF
TRBJ1-6	TRBV28	NA	NA	TGTGCCAGCAGTTTAATACTACAGGGTCTTGACAATTCACCCCTCCACTTT	CASSLILQGLDNSPLHF
TRBJ1-2	TRBV5-5	TRBD1	NA	TGTGCCAGCAGCTTTACCGCCGGGACAGGGAGGGGTGGCTACACCTTC	CASSFTAGTGRGGYTF
TRBJ2-1	TRBV9	NA	NA	TGTGCCAGCAGCGTAACGGGATACGAGGTGAATGAGCAGTTCTTC	CASSVTGYEVNEQFF
TRBJ1-4	TRBV7-8	TRBD1	medium-sized	TGTGCCAGCAGCCCCCGGGACAGGGAGACGACTAATGAAAAACTGTTTTTT	CASSPRDRETTNEKLFF
TRBJ1-6	TRBV19	NA	NA	TGTGCCAGTAGTATATCGGGCCTCGAAAGGATACCCCTCCACTTT	CASSISGLERIPLHF
TRBJ2-5	TRBV15	NA	NA	TGTGCCACCAGCAGCCAACCACGGACAGAAGACCAAGAGACCCAGTACTTC	CATSSQPRTEDQETQYF
TRBJ2-7	TRBV19	NA	NA	TGTGCCAGTAGTATCCAGGGAAGTCTCAACGAGCAGTACTTC	CASSIQGSLNEQYF
TRBJ1-1	TRBV13	NA	NA	TGTGCCAGCGCCCGTTCGGGGGGCAACACTGAAGCTTTCTTT	CASARSGGNTEAFF
TRBJ1-2	TRBV7-9	TRBD1	NA	TGTGCCAGCAGCGCTCCGGGACAGAAGAACTATGGCTACACCTTC	CASSAPGQKNYGYTF
TRBJ1-6	TRBV10-3	TRBD1	NA	TGTGCCACGGGACAGCCAGTAGGAAGTTCACCCCTCCACTTT	CATGQPVGSSPLHF
TRBJ2-5	TRBV15	NA	NA	TGTGCCACCAGCAGAGATCAAGGAACAGAGACCCAGTACTTC	CATSRDQGTETQYF
TRBJ1-1	TRBV5-1	TRBD1	NA	TGCGCCAGCAGCCCACGACAGGGGAACACTGAAGCTTTCTTT	CASSPRQGNTEAFF
TRBJ2-3	TRBV5-4	TRBD2	NA	TGTGCCAGCAGCTTGGCGGGACTAGCGGCCCATCGCGATACGCAGTATTTT	CASSLAGLAAHRDTQYF
TRBJ2-5	TRBV30	TRBD1	few	TGTGCCTGGAACAGGGGGCAGGGGGAGACCCAGTACTTC	CAWNRGQGETQYF
TRBJ1-3	TRBV29-1	NA	NA	TGCAGCGTTGAAGGCCCCAACTCTGGAAACACCATATATTTT	CSVEGPNSGNTIYF
TRBJ1-6	TRBV5-1	NA	NA	TGCGCCAGCAGCTTGGGCAGAGCCGATTCACCCCTCCACTTT	CASSLGRADSPLHF
TRBJ2-7	TRBV28	TRBD1	NA	TGTGCCAGCAGTTTAGATGGACAGGGGTACGAGCAGTACTTC	CASSLDGQGYEQYF
TRBJ2-2	TRBV7-2	NA	NA	TGTGCCAGCAGCATAAGGGACGGCGGGGAGCTGTTTTTT	CASSIRDGGELFF
TRBJ2-7	TRBV5-6	NA	NA	TGTGCCAGCAGCCCGTGGGACAGGAGGGAGGGCGAGCAGTACTTC	CASSPWDRREGEQYF
TRBJ2-3	TRBV28	TRBD1	NA	TGTGCCAGCAGTGACAGGGACGGCACAGATACGCAGTATTTT	CASSDRDGTDTQYF
TRBJ2-1	TRBV6-1	TRBD2	NA	TGTGCCAGCAGCGAGCTTAGACTAGCGGGAAATGAGCAGTTCTTC	CASSELRLAGNEQFF
TRBJ2-7	TRBV5-6	TRBD2	NA	TGTGCCAGCAGCAGGACAGCGGGACTAGCGGGAGCCGACGAGCAGTACTTC	CASSRTAGLAGADEQYF
TRBJ1-2	TRBV14	TRBD1	NA	TGTGCCAGCAGCCAAGACCGACAGGGTGGCGGCTACACCTTC	CASSQDRQGGGYTF
TRBJ2-5	TRBV10-1	TRBD2	NA	TGCGCCAGCAGCCTTAGCGGGTCTGGCTCGGCCCAGTACTTC	CASSLSGSGSAQYF
TRBJ1-2	TRBV30	NA	NA	TGTGCCTGGAGTACCGGGACGGCCTATGGCTACACCTTC	CAWSTGTAYGYTF